These 27 T cell receptor beta chains came from one sample sequenced in a study of blood T cell repertoires in COVID-19. Here immunoSEQ multiplex PCR was the method, and the copy in TCRdb shows in-frame clones only, minus some. The data hold approximately 240,000 clones, with around 85% observed a single time. The sample consisted of peripheral blood. The receptors come from a woman in her thirties or forties with active or convalescent COVID-19.

The rearrangement links TRBV30 to TRBJ2-1, with 7 positions matching TRBD2. Germline-derived CDR1 and CDR2 are GTSNPN and SVGIG (reference sequence). J gave up 7 bases and V 5 bases, and 8 bases lay outside the gene matches. The CDR3 contains 13 residues. In nucleotides, the CDR3 is TGTGCCTGGGAAACCGGACTAGGGAATGAGCAGTTCTTC. Residues: CAWETGLGNEQFF.

CDR3 nucleotides: TGTGCCAGTAGTATTTTTGCGACTAGCGGGGGGGGTCCTCTCTACCAAGAGACCCAGTACTTC. This translates into CASSIFATSGGGPLYQETQYF. The rearrangement joins TRBV19 to TRBJ2-5; TRBD2 agrees at 14 bases. This CDR3 contains 21 residues. The ends lost 3 bases at V and 0 bases at J; junction bases unmatched: 15. Germline-derived CDR1 and CDR2 are LNHDA and SQIVND (reference sequence).

J is TRBJ2-5 and V is TRBV6-5, with D tentatively TRBD1 (6 bases). Germline values: CDR1 MNHEY, CDR2 SVGAGI. Trimming took 9 bases from V and 5 from J, leaving 19 bases between them. This CDR3 has 14 residues. The CDR3 DNA reads as TGTGCCAGTGACGACAGGCGCCCCGGCGAGACCCAGTACTTC. Its translation: CASDDRRPGETQYF.

The chain combines TRBV28 with TRBJ2-2, with D maybe TRBD1 (6 bases). Germline loops: CDR1 MDHEN, CDR2 SYDVKM. Trimming pared 4 bases from V and 5 bases from J, leaving 11 bases between. The CDR3 is made up of 14 amino acids. CDR3: CASSSRGWTGELFF. The CDR3 coding sequence is TGTGCCAGCAGTTCCAGGGGATGGACCGGGGAGCTGTTTTTT.

The rearrangement links TRBV2 to TRBJ1-2, with D unclear. This CDR3 spans 11 amino acids. V gave up 7 bases and J gave up 5 bases, with 8 bases separating them. Germline assignment: CDR1 SNHLY and CDR2 FYNNEI. CDR3 protein: CASKREYGYTF. Written as DNA, the CDR3 is TGTGCCAGCAAGAGAGAGTATGGCTACACCTTC.

About this clone itself: The sample contains more than one DNA sequence encoding this CDR3. The V and J genes are TRBV18 and TRBJ1-2; 8 positions agree with TRBD1. CDR3 length equals 13 residues. The germline V gene has CDR1 KGHSH and CDR2 LQKENI. The V and J ends lost 3 bases and 3 bases, in that order; junction bases with no gene match: 0. This CDR3 is CASSPGQDYGYTF. In nucleotides, the CDR3 is TGTGCCAGCTCACCGGGACAGGACTATGGCTACACCTTC.

V and J are TRBV6-5 and TRBJ1-2, with D possibly matching TRBD1 (6 bases). CDR1 and CDR2 from the germline V gene are MNHEY and SVGAGI. Trimming stripped 6 bases from V and 2 bases from J, with 10 bases between. The CDR3 consists of 13 residues. CDR3 region: CASRDTGNYGYTF. DNA for the CDR3: TGTGCCAGCAGGGATACAGGGAACTATGGCTACACCTTC.

V gene TRBV28 combines with J gene TRBJ2-2; 8 bases align to TRBD1. Germline V gene sequence: CDR1 MDHEN, CDR2 SYDVKM. This CDR3 region has 18 residues. J lost 6 bases, V lost 5 bases, and 17 bases had no gene match. In DNA, the CDR3 is TGTGCCAGCAGTCCAAATCTCCAGGGGGCGGGTATGGCCGGGGAGCTGTTTTTT. It encodes CASSPNLQGAGMAGELFF.

The chain uses TRBV5-4 and TRBJ1-4; the D is unclear. Germline CDR1 reads SGHNT; CDR2 reads YYREEE (reference sequence). V was cut by 2 bases and J by 7 bases, with 21 bases left in between. This CDR3 has 17 residues. As DNA, the CDR3 is TGTGCCAGCAGCTTTTGTTCGGTGAGGGTTTATGTTGAAAAACTGTTTTTT. Encoded protein: CASSFCSVRVYVEKLFF.

The chain combines TRBV5-6 with TRBJ2-1; TRBD2 matches 12 bases. Germline CDR1 reads SGHDT; CDR2 reads YYEEEE. There are 15 residues in the CDR3. Trimming took 2 bases from V and 4 from J; bases not matched to a gene: 1. The CDR3 region is CASSLLAGGYNEQFF. CDR3 sequence (DNA): TGTGCCAGCAGCTTACTAGCGGGGGGATACAATGAGCAGTTCTTC.

This clone has only one observation. Because the CDR3's place on the DNA is in doubt, the DNA is left out and the CDR3 is given as listed by TCRdb. V is TRBV1 and J is TRBJ1-1. TRBV1 is termed a pseudogene. Termini included, the CDR3 measures 13 amino acids. The CDR3 is CTSRGGFGFGAFF.

The gene calls are TRBV6-5 and TRBJ2-1; D remains ambiguous. Deletions cut 6 bases from V and 7 bases from J, with 7 bases between. CDR1 MNHEY and CDR2 SVGAGI come from the germline V gene. The CDR3 has 11 amino acids. CDR3 DNA: TGTGCCAGCAGGAGAGATAATGAGCAGTTCTTC. Translating it yields CASRRDNEQFF.

This clone turned up a few times. The V call is TRBV5-4, the J call TRBJ2-7, with TRBD2 as a possible D gene (5 bases). CDR3 length: 14 amino acids. CDR1 is SGHNT, CDR2 YYREEE, per germline (reference sequence). V dropped 4 bases and J dropped 1 base, with 12 bases sitting between them. The CDR3 protein is CASSPGGQSYEQYF. Written as DNA, the CDR3 is TGTGCCAGCAGCCCGGGCGGGCAGTCCTACGAGCAGTACTTC.

Turning to this clone: Other nucleotide sequences from this sample produce the same CDR3. The chain links TRBV9 to TRBJ1-3, with D possibly being TRBD1 (5 bases). Germline V lookup: CDR1 SGDLS, CDR2 YYNGEE. The CDR3 spans 15 residues. Trimming shortened V by 0 bases and J by 2 bases, and 9 bases separated the two germline ends. The CDR3 DNA is TGTGCCAGCAGCGTAGGGCAAGGGGCTGGAAACACCATATATTTT. This codes for CASSVGQGAGNTIYF.

V gene TRBV7-2 combines with J gene TRBJ1-2; 7 nucleotides match TRBD1. V was pared by 2 bases and J by 4 bases, with 4 bases of the junction left unmatched. The length of the CDR3 is 14 residues. Germline values: CDR1 SGHTA, CDR2 FQGNSA. The DNA for the CDR3 is TGTGCCAGCAGCTTACAGGGGGTGGCCTATGGCTACACCTTC. Encoded protein: CASSLQGVAYGYTF.

This clone was detected only a few times. The chain carries TRBV30 and TRBJ1-5; D is unresolved. Trimming removed 2 bases at V and 6 bases at J, with 11 bases between. Germline V gene sequence: CDR1 GTSNPN, CDR2 SVGIG (reference sequence). The CDR3 consists of 13 residues. The CDR3 region is CAWSQGRAQPQHF. In DNA form, the CDR3 reads TGTGCCTGGAGTCAAGGGAGGGCTCAGCCCCAGCATTTT.

The chain couples TRBV6-6 to TRBJ1-3; 7 nucleotides align to TRBD1. V gave up 5 bases and J gave up 4 bases; unmatched junction bases: 2. The CDR3 contains 13 residues. The germline gives CDR1 MNHNY, CDR2 SVGAGI (reference sequence). The CDR3 protein is CASSQGGGNTIYF. In DNA form, the CDR3 reads TGTGCCAGCAGTCAAGGGGGCGGAAACACCATATATTTT.

The table lists this clone with a few counts. The CDR3 spells CASSTQGTGVLFHRAFF. Written as DNA, the CDR3 is TGTGCCAGCAGTACCCAAGGGACAGGGGTATTGTTCCACCGAGCTTTCTTT. The V and J genes are TRBV27 and TRBJ1-1; 10 bases map to TRBD1. This CDR3 is 17 amino acids long. The junction had 19 bases not matched to a gene; V was cut back by 5 bases and J by 10 bases. Germline V gene sequence: CDR1 MNHEY, CDR2 SMNVEV (reference sequence).

V usage is TRBV3-1 (or the pseudogene TRBV3-2) and J usage is TRBJ1-6; 8 bases are shared with TRBD1. V lost 2 bases to trimming and J lost 11 bases; unmatched junction nucleotides: 5. This CDR3 comprises 14 residues. Germline V gives CDR1 LGHDT, CDR2 YNNKEL (reference sequence). For the CDR3, the DNA is TGTGCCAGCAGCCAAAGGACAGGGCGGGCACCCCTCCACTTT. Protein: CASSQRTGRAPLHF.

This clone was recorded a few times. The rearrangement links TRBV5-4 to TRBJ1-6; D remains ambiguous. V lost 0 bases and J lost 7, with 11 bases in between. The CDR3 extends over 15 amino acids. The V gene's germline CDR1 is SGHNT and CDR2 YYREEE (reference sequence). The CDR3 reads CASSLDTGSNSPLHF. The CDR3 coding sequence is TGTGCCAGCAGCTTGGACACGGGTTCCAATTCACCCCTCCACTTT.

CDR3 coding DNA: TGTGCCAGCAGTTATGTTCCAATCCGGGACAGGCCATCCTACGAGCAGTACTTC. Translated: CASSYVPIRDRPSYEQYF. This chain connects TRBV28 to TRBJ2-7, with 8 positions matching TRBD1. After removal of 4 bases from V and 1 base from J, the junction contained 15 bases not matched to a gene. CDR1 and CDR2 (germline): MDHEN, SYDVKM. The CDR3 extends over 18 amino acids. The variable domain in full, completed from reference TRBV28 and TRBJ2-7, reads DVKVTQSSRYLVKRTGEKVFLECVQDMDHENMFWYRQDPGLGLRLIYFSYDVKMKEKGDIPEGYSVSREKKERFSLILESASTNQTSMYLCASSYVPIRDRPSYEQYFGPGTRLTVT.

The table lists this clone with a few counts. The chain has TRBV10-3 and TRBJ1-1; 9 bases align to TRBD1. Trimming removed 0 bases from V and 4 bases from J; junction bases left unmatched: 6. The CDR3 extends over 16 amino acids. The V gene's germline CDR1 is ENHRY and CDR2 SYGVKD. DNA for the CDR3: TGTGCCATCAGTGAGTCGGGACAGGGCCTGGGCACTGAAGCTTTCTTT. This codes for CAISESGQGLGTEAFF.

This clone was observed at least ten times. The chain links TRBV5-1 to TRBJ2-7; perhaps TRBD1 as D (6 bases). V was clipped by 0 bases and J by 6 bases, with 13 bases between them. Looked up from germline, CDR1 is SGHRS and CDR2 is YFSETQ. CDR3 size: 14 residues. In nucleotides, the CDR3 is TGCGCCAGCAGCTTGGATTACGGGGACACCGAGCAGTACTTC. It translates to CASSLDYGDTEQYF.

The chain couples TRBV11-2 to TRBJ2-2; possible D gene TRBD1, 5 bases. V shed 2 bases and J shed 4 bases, with 17 bases lying between them. CDR1 SGHAT and CDR2 FQNNGV come from the germline V gene. The CDR3 is 17 residues long. CDR3 in DNA: TGTGCCAGCAGCTTACTCGGGCAGGGTCGGTCCACCGGGGAGCTGTTTTTT. Its translation is CASSLLGQGRSTGELFF.

The CDR3 DNA is TGTGCCAGCACCTTACGGGGAAATCAGCCCCAGCATTTT. Protein sequence: CASTLRGNQPQHF. The chain has TRBV12-3 or TRBV12-4 and TRBJ1-5; the D is unclear. The ends were cut back, 7 bases at V and 4 bases at J, with 11 bases in the middle. The CDR3 spans 13 residues.

This sequence joins TRBV9 and TRBJ1-3; D ambiguous. V lost 0 bases, J lost 0 bases, and 10 bases lay in between. The CDR3 runs 16 residues. Germline V CDR1 and CDR2: SGDLS, YYNGEE. CDR3 DNA: TGTGCCAGCAGCGTAGCTGTCAGACTCTCTGGAAACACCATATATTTT. This sequence encodes CASSVAVRLSGNTIYF.

The V and J genes are TRBV6-5 and TRBJ2-7; 7 positions agree with TRBD1. The J segment lost 0 bases and the V segment lost 0 bases, leaving 2 bases of the junction unmatched. The CDR3 is made up of 15 amino acids. Germline values: CDR1 MNHEY, CDR2 SVGAGI. CDR3: CASSYSTGYSYEQYF. The CDR3 DNA reads as TGTGCCAGCAGTTACTCGACAGGGTACTCCTACGAGCAGTACTTC.